This T cell receptor beta chain was documented in a study of CD8 T cells in Susac syndrome. Germline V lookup: CDR1 SGHRS, CDR2 YFSETQ. V was pared by 3 bases and J by 7 bases, with 11 bases between. This CDR3 comprises 13 residues. The authors reverse transcribed roughly 0.5 to 1 ug RNA with random hexamers. An immunoSEQ multiplex PCR generated amplified TCR beta CDR3 products spanning 54 Vbeta and 13 Jbeta. MiXCR, run by TCRdb on the immunoSEQ multiplex PCR reads, gives a single entry per CDR3 protein. The table shows under 200,000 distinct CDR3 sequences, with around 90% occurring only once. In blood CD8+ and CD4+ T cells, TCR beta underwent sequencing. TEMRA cells were enriched by FACS, while CD8+ and CD4+ T cells were obtained through a negative isolation that was performed magnetically.

Input material: CD4+ T cells from PBMCs. The chain is built from TRBV5-1 and TRBJ2-4; D is uncertain. The source is a human donor in good health. This CDR3 reads CASSSPTANIQYF. CDR3 DNA sequence: TGCGCCAGCAGCTCTCCCACAGCCAACATTCAGTACTTC.